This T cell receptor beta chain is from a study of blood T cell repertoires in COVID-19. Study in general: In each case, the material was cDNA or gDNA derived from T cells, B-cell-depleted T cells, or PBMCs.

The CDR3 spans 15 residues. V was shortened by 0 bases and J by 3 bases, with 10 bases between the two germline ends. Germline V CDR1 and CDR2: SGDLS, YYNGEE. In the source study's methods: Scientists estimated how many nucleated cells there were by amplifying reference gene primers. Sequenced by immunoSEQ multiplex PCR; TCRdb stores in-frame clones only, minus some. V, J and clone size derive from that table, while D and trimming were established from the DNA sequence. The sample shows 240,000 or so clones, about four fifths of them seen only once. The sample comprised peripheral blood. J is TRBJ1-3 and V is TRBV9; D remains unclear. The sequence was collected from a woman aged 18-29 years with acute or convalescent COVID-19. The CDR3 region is CASSVGVGSGNTIYF. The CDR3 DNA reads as TGTGCCAGCAGCGTAGGGGTAGGGAGTGGAAACACCATATATTTT.